The entry below describes one T cell receptor beta chain. In the source study's methods: Amplifying reference gene primers gave estimates of nucleated cell counts. Some clones are missing from TCRdb's copy, which holds only in-frame ones; the method was immunoSEQ multiplex PCR. The DNA gave D and trimming, while V, J and clone size come from that table. The table lists 100,000 to 150,000 clones, 71% of them singletons. The sample is drawn from a study of blood T cell repertoires in COVID-19. Overall study context: Specimens from acute and convalescent COVID-19 originated in the United States, Italy and Spain. T cells, B-cell-depleted T cells, or PBMCs provided the cDNA or gDNA that served as material.

This receptor was taken from a human donor with acute or convalescent COVID-19. The donor label of this sample is uncertain. Sequenced material: peripheral blood.

CDR3 bases: TGTGCCAGCAGGTCCCAGGGTTCGGGCAATCAGCCCCAGCATTTT. This sequence encodes CASRSQGSGNQPQHF. The chain employs TRBV6-5 and TRBJ1-5, with D maybe TRBD1 (5 bases). Trimming pared 6 bases from V and 2 bases from J, leaving 14 bases between. The CDR3 consists of 15 residues. Per germline, CDR1 MNHEY and CDR2 SVGAGI.